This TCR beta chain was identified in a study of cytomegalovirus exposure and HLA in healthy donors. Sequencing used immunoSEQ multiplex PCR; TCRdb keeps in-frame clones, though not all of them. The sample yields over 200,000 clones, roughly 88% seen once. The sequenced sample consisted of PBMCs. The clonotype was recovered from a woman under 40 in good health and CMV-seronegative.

Here the CDR3 DNA reads TGTGCCAGCAGTGAGGGACAGACGCAGTATTTT. Protein: CASSEGQTQYF. The rearrangement uses TRBV6-4 and TRBJ2-3, with 7 positions matching TRBD1. Germline V gene sequence: CDR1 MRHNA, CDR2 SNTAGT. This CDR3 is built from 11 residues. With 3 bases clipped from V and 9 bases from J, the junction kept 0 bases outside the gene matches.